Sequencing of this TCR beta chain was carried out in a study of breast tumors, draining lymph nodes, adjacent tissues. Study-wide points: Tumor T cell lymph node origin was a supported hypothesis, not proven. Compared with lymph nodes, tumors were less diverse; compared with nontumor tissue, more.

This clonotype was seen ten or more times. Its specificity is unknown. With 5 bases clipped from V and 9 bases from J, the junction kept 7 bases outside the gene matches. Germline V gene data show CDR1 as SGHAT and CDR2 as FQNNGV. This CDR3 region has 15 residues. TCRdb analysed the multiplex PCR reads with MiXCR anew, one entry per CDR3 protein. Of approximately 100,000 distinct CDR3 sequences in the sample, around 20% are singletons; the top ten hold approximately 1.2%. Breast cancer patients provided tissue from their axillary draining lymph nodes. V and J are TRBV11-2 and TRBJ2-1; 13 bases map to TRBD2. This sequence was found in a female donor with breast cancer. Some clones in this sample may be carry-over from other donors' samples. Specimen: axillary lymph node tissue. Written as DNA, the CDR3 is TGTGCCAGCAGCCTACTAGCGGGAGGGGTGACTGAGCAGTTCTTC. Translating gives CASSLLAGGVTEQFF.